The rows below give T cell receptor beta chains drawn from one sample of a study of blood T cell repertoires in COVID-19. Sequenced by immunoSEQ multiplex PCR; TCRdb stores in-frame clones only, minus some. The top ten hold roughly 0.7% of the sample, which has around 450,000 clones, around 90% seen once. What was sequenced was PBMCs or T cells enriched from blood (not recorded which). Source of these receptors: a woman younger than 35 who had recovered from COVID-19. Both conserved end residues are part of each CDR3. D genes are given only for firm matches. Rows may omit the clone size; those that give it use once, few, many or a size class.

clone_size: .
j_call: TRBJ2-5
d_call: TRBD2
v_call: TRBV5-1
cdr3_nt: TGCGCCAGCAGCGTGGGACTAGCGGGGGGCGGTGAAGAGACCCAGTACTTC
cdr3_aa: CASSVGLAGGGEETQYF

clone_size: .
j_call: TRBJ1-1
d_call: TRBD1
v_call: TRBV5-1
cdr3_nt: TGCGCCAGCAGCCCCCAAGTACAGGGGGAAACTGAAGCTTTCTTT
cdr3_aa: CASSPQVQGETEAFF

clone_size: .
j_call: TRBJ1-6
d_call: .
v_call: TRBV2
cdr3_nt: TGTGCCAGCACCCGCCAGGGCAGTGATTCACCCCTCCACTTT
cdr3_aa: CASTRQGSDSPLHF

clone_size: .
j_call: TRBJ2-1
d_call: .
v_call: TRBV7-3
cdr3_nt: TGTGCCAGCAGCTTAGGACAAGCTTACAATGAGCAGTTCTTC
cdr3_aa: CASSLGQAYNEQFF

clone_size: .
j_call: TRBJ1-4
d_call: TRBD1
v_call: TRBV11-1
cdr3_nt: TGTGCCAGCAGCCTTGGACGGACAGGGGAAAATGAAAAACTGTTTTTT
cdr3_aa: CASSLGRTGENEKLFF

clone_size: .
j_call: TRBJ2-3
d_call: TRBD2
v_call: TRBV11-3
cdr3_nt: TGTGCCAGCAGCTTAGCAGCGGGGACAGATACGCAGTATTTT
cdr3_aa: CASSLAAGTDTQYF

clone_size: .
j_call: TRBJ1-1
d_call: .
v_call: TRBV3-1/TRBV3-2
cdr3_nt: TGTGCCAGCAGCTTCAACAGGGACACTGAAGCTTTCTTT
cdr3_aa: CASSFNRDTEAFF

clone_size: .
j_call: TRBJ2-6
d_call: .
v_call: TRBV19
cdr3_nt: TGTGCCAGTAGTATAGAGGCGGTGGCGGGGGCCAACGTCCTGACTTTC
cdr3_aa: CASSIEAVAGANVLTF

clone_size: .
j_call: TRBJ2-1
d_call: .
v_call: TRBV19
cdr3_nt: TGTGCCACCCGAGCGGGTCGGGCCCCGTACAATGAGCAGTTCTTC
cdr3_aa: CATRAGRAPYNEQFF

clone_size: .
j_call: TRBJ1-2
d_call: .
v_call: TRBV27
cdr3_nt: TGTGCCAGCAGTCCCCTCATCACGGACTATGGCTACACCTTC
cdr3_aa: CASSPLITDYGYTF

clone_size: .
j_call: TRBJ1-2
d_call: .
v_call: TRBV3-1/TRBV3-2
cdr3_nt: TGTGCCAGCAGCCCACTCCCTGGACAGTATGGCTACACCTTC
cdr3_aa: CASSPLPGQYGYTF

clone_size: .
j_call: TRBJ2-1
d_call: TRBD2
v_call: TRBV30
cdr3_nt: TGTGCCTGGACTCAACTAGCGGGGGAGGGCAATGAGCAGTTCTTC
cdr3_aa: CAWTQLAGEGNEQFF

clone_size: .
j_call: TRBJ2-1
d_call: .
v_call: TRBV6-5
cdr3_nt: TGTGCCAGCAGCTTCTTTGAGGATGAGCAGTTCTTC
cdr3_aa: CASSFFEDEQFF

clone_size: .
j_call: TRBJ2-3
d_call: TRBD2
v_call: TRBV2
cdr3_nt: TGTGCCAGCAGTGAATGGGTAGCGGGGGCCCGGGCAGGTACGCAGTATTTT
cdr3_aa: CASSEWVAGARAGTQYF

clone_size: .
j_call: TRBJ1-5
d_call: .
v_call: TRBV10-3
cdr3_nt: TGTGCCACTGACTCACAAGGGGATCAGCCCCAGCATTTT
cdr3_aa: CATDSQGDQPQHF

clone_size: .
j_call: TRBJ2-2
d_call: TRBD1
v_call: TRBV5-1
cdr3_nt: TGCGCCAGCAGCCCGGGCAGGGGGTACACCGGGGAGCTGTTTTTT
cdr3_aa: CASSPGRGYTGELFF

clone_size: few
j_call: TRBJ1-5
d_call: .
v_call: TRBV2
cdr3_nt: TGTGCCAGCAGTGAAGGCTCAGGGTCGTATCAGCCCCAGCATTTT
cdr3_aa: CASSEGSGSYQPQHF

clone_size: .
j_call: TRBJ2-1
d_call: .
v_call: TRBV6-5
cdr3_nt: TGTGCCAGCAATAGGGGTAATGAGCAGTTCTTC
cdr3_aa: CASNRGNEQFF

clone_size: once
j_call: TRBJ1-3
d_call: .
v_call: TRBV7-2
cdr3_nt: TGTGCCAGCAGCTTAGTTCCGGGGGGTACGGACACCATATATTTT
cdr3_aa: CASSLVPGGTDTIYF

clone_size: .
j_call: TRBJ1-3
d_call: .
v_call: TRBV3-1/TRBV3-2
cdr3_nt: TGTGCCAGCAGCCAAGAAACAGGGTCTGGAAACACCATATATTTT
cdr3_aa: CASSQETGSGNTIYF

clone_size: .
j_call: TRBJ2-7
d_call: TRBD1
v_call: TRBV2
cdr3_nt: TGTGCCAGCAGCCCTCCGGGACAGGGTGCCTACGAGCAGTACTTC
cdr3_aa: CASSPPGQGAYEQYF

clone_size: .
j_call: TRBJ2-2
d_call: .
v_call: TRBV5-1
cdr3_nt: TGCGCCAGCAACACTGGCGGTGGTAGTGGGGAGCTGTTTTTT
cdr3_aa: CASNTGGGSGELFF

clone_size: .
j_call: TRBJ2-2
d_call: .
v_call: TRBV6-2/TRBV6-3
cdr3_nt: TGTGCCAGCAGTTACTCGGCAGGGTGGGAGCTGTTTTTT
cdr3_aa: CASSYSAGWELFF

clone_size: .
j_call: TRBJ1-1
d_call: TRBD1
v_call: TRBV6-2/TRBV6-3
cdr3_nt: TGTGCCAGCAGCCGACAGGGGGCGGCTGAAGCTTTCTTT
cdr3_aa: CASSRQGAAEAFF

clone_size: .
j_call: TRBJ1-4
d_call: TRBD1
v_call: TRBV3-1/TRBV3-2
cdr3_nt: TGTGCCAGCAGCCTTCGACAGGGGAGTGATGAAAAACTGTTTTTT
cdr3_aa: CASSLRQGSDEKLFF

clone_size: .
j_call: TRBJ1-6
d_call: TRBD1
v_call: TRBV5-1
cdr3_nt: TGCGCCAGCAGCTCAGTCCCGGGACAGGATGCCGCTTCACCCCTCCACTTT
cdr3_aa: CASSSVPGQDAASPLHF

clone_size: once
j_call: TRBJ1-3
d_call: .
v_call: TRBV5-1
cdr3_nt: TGCGCCAGCAGCCCCGGACAGCAAAACACCATATATTTT
cdr3_aa: CASSPGQQNTIYF

clone_size: once
j_call: TRBJ1-6
d_call: TRBD1
v_call: TRBV7-2
cdr3_nt: TGTGCCAGCAGCTTAGGCCGGGACAGCCCTAATTCACCCCTCCACTTT
cdr3_aa: CASSLGRDSPNSPLHF

clone_size: .
j_call: TRBJ2-5
d_call: TRBD2
v_call: TRBV7-8
cdr3_nt: TGTGCCAGCAGCTTGGACTGGGGGGGGACCCAGTACTTC
cdr3_aa: CASSLDWGGTQYF

clone_size: .
j_call: TRBJ1-1
d_call: TRBD1
v_call: TRBV27
cdr3_nt: TGTGCCAGCAGTTTAAGGGGGCCCACTGAAGCTTTCTTT
cdr3_aa: CASSLRGPTEAFF

clone_size: .
j_call: TRBJ1-5
d_call: TRBD1
v_call: TRBV2
cdr3_nt: TGTGCCAGCAGTGGGGGGGACAGGGGTAGGAATCAGCCCCAGCATTTT
cdr3_aa: CASSGGDRGRNQPQHF

clone_size: .
j_call: TRBJ1-1
d_call: TRBD1
v_call: TRBV7-9
cdr3_nt: TGTGCCAGCAGCTTAGAACAGGGGCAGACTGAAGCTTTCTTT
cdr3_aa: CASSLEQGQTEAFF

clone_size: .
j_call: TRBJ2-2
d_call: .
v_call: TRBV19
cdr3_nt: TGTGCCAGTTCAGCAGGGACCGGGGAGCTGTTTTTT
cdr3_aa: CASSAGTGELFF

clone_size: .
j_call: TRBJ1-5
d_call: .
v_call: TRBV2
cdr3_nt: TGTGCCAGCAGCCGTTCAGGGGTCGATCAGCCCCAGCATTTT
cdr3_aa: CASSRSGVDQPQHF

clone_size: .
j_call: TRBJ1-4
d_call: TRBD1
v_call: TRBV27
cdr3_nt: TGTGCCAGCAGTTACACAGGGGGGACTAATGAAAAACTGTTTTTT
cdr3_aa: CASSYTGGTNEKLFF

clone_size: .
j_call: TRBJ1-6
d_call: TRBD1
v_call: TRBV30
cdr3_nt: TGTGCCTGTGACAGGGTTGGCAATTCACCCCTCCACTTT
cdr3_aa: CACDRVGNSPLHF

clone_size: .
j_call: TRBJ2-3
d_call: TRBD2
v_call: TRBV18
cdr3_nt: TGTGCCAGCTCACCACTCCCAGCGGGGGGGTCAAGGGGGCAGTATTTT
cdr3_aa: CASSPLPAGGSRGQYF